This is a list of T cell receptor beta chains from one sample in a study of human T cells and chemical hapten exposure. Each CDR3 protein gets one entry after TCRdb re-called the RACE reads with MiXCR. The profile shows 200,000 to 300,000 distinct CDR3 sequences, approximately 8.4% of them singletons. Sequenced here: whole blood, sampled in connection with sensitization to the hapten diphenylcyclopropenone (DPC). These receptors came from a woman between 40 and 55 years old with alopecia areata. Some clones in this sample may be carry-over from other donors' samples. Each CDR3 is given with its conserved first and last residue. A D gene is named only where the DNA matches it firmly. Expanded clones are given a class, and other clones once, few, many or no size at all.

>.|TRBJ2-7|many|TRBV27|13
TGTGCCAGCAGTTTCGCAGGGAATTCCGAGCAGTACTTC
CASSFAGNSEQYF
>.|TRBJ2-1|many|TRBV4-3|14
TGCGCCAGCAGCCAAGTAACAGGGAGGAATGAGCAGTTCTTC
CASSQVTGRNEQFF
>.|TRBJ2-3|.|TRBV6-1|13
TGTGCCAGCACGGGACCAAGCACAGATACGCAGTATTTT
CASTGPSTDTQYF
>.|TRBJ1-4|few|TRBV2|14
TGTGCCAGCAGTTCCGGGACCGCAAATGAAAAACTGTTTTTT
CASSSGTANEKLFF
>TRBD1|TRBJ2-7|.|TRBV27|14
TGTGCCAGCAGACGGGACAGGGGTTACTACGAGCAGTACTTC
CASRRDRGYYEQYF
>.|TRBJ1-1|.|TRBV24-1|16
TGTGCCAACCAACACTTCTCAGGGATTGTCAGCACTGAAGCTTTCTTT
CANQHFSGIVSTEAFF
>.|TRBJ2-3|many|TRBV10-3|17
TGTGCCATCAGTGCCCCCGACCTATACCCTAGCACAGATACGCAGTATTTT
CAISAPDLYPSTDTQYF
>.|TRBJ2-1|few|TRBV20-1|14
TGCAGACCCGGAGGGGGGGACCCGAACAATGAGCAGTTCTTC
CRPGGGDPNNEQFF
>.|TRBJ2-2|.|TRBV28|12
TGTGCCAGCAGACCCCCGAAGGGGGAGCTGTTTTTT
CASRPPKGELFF
>.|TRBJ2-5|few|TRBV9|14
TGTGCCAGCAGCGCCTCTGGGGTCAGCGAGACCCAGTACTTC
CASSASGVSETQYF
>.|TRBJ1-6|.|TRBV7-2|16
TGTGCCAGCAGCCGGGAAAACACCCGAAACTATTCACCCCTCCACTTT
CASSRENTRNYSPLHF
>TRBD1|TRBJ2-1|.|TRBV29-1|15
TGCAGCGTTCGTTTCGGGACAGGCCTTAATAGCGAGCAGTTCTTC
CSVRFGTGLNSEQFF
>.|TRBJ2-5|.|TRBV11-1|12
TGTGCCAGCATGGGGAGGCCAGAGACCCAGTACTTC
CASMGRPETQYF
>TRBD1|TRBJ1-5|.|TRBV20-1|16
TGCAGTGCTAGAGAGCGGGGACAGGGGCTCCCTCAGCCCCAGCATTTT
CSARERGQGLPQPQHF
>.|TRBJ2-3|.|TRBV6-5|16
TGTGCCAGCAGTTACTGGGGTGGGCAGGGCCCAGATACGCAGTATTTT
CASSYWGGQGPDTQYF
>.|TRBJ2-7|few|TRBV4-2|16
TGTGCCAGCAGCCAAGATATCGGGATAATTTCCTACGAGCAGTACTTC
CASSQDIGIISYEQYF
>.|TRBJ2-1|few|TRBV24-1|11
TGTGCCACCAGTGATTTCGGGGAGCAGTTCTTC
CATSDFGEQFF
>.|TRBJ2-4|few|TRBV7-9|18
TGTGCCAGCAGCCCGGGCGGACCCGGCGGCTTAGCCAAAAACATTCAGTACTTC
CASSPGGPGGLAKNIQYF
>.|TRBJ2-2|few|TRBV24-1|14
TGTGCCACCAGTGATTGGGGCGGAACCGGGGAGCTGTTTTTT
CATSDWGGTGELFF
>.|TRBJ1-1|few|TRBV20-1|13
TGCAGTGCGCGAGGACGGTTGAACACTGAAGCTTTCTTT
CSARGRLNTEAFF
>TRBD2|TRBJ2-2|.|TRBV24-1|18
TGTGCCACCAGTGATACGGGACTAGCGTACGCGAACACCGGGGAGCTGTTTTTT
CATSDTGLAYANTGELFF
>.|TRBJ2-3|few|TRBV24-1|13
TGTGCCACCAGTGATTTGAGGACAGATACGCAGTATTTT
CATSDLRTDTQYF
>.|TRBJ2-7|.|TRBV10-3|15
TGTGCCATCAGTGAGTCGGGCACTAGAACCTACGAGCAGTACTTC
CAISESGTRTYEQYF
>.|TRBJ1-6|many|TRBV27|15
TGTGCCAGCAGTTTGGGGGCGGGGTATAATTCACCCCTCCACTTT
CASSLGAGYNSPLHF
>.|TRBJ2-1|.|TRBV11-3|13
TGTGCCAGCAGCTTTCGGTGGGCCAATGAGCAGTTCTTC
CASSFRWANEQFF
>TRBD1|TRBJ1-5|few|TRBV15|14
TGTGCCACGGGGCTACAGGGGGCGCGGCAGCCCCAGCATTTT
CATGLQGARQPQHF
>TRBD1|TRBJ1-1|few|TRBV7-2|14
TGTGCCAGCAGCCCAATGAGTGCAGGGGGCAAAGCTTTCTTT
CASSPMSAGGKAFF
>TRBD1|TRBJ1-4|many|TRBV12-3/TRBV12-4|16
TGTGCCAGCAGTTTCGGGGGACAGGGAACTAATGAAAAACTGTTTTTT
CASSFGGQGTNEKLFF
>.|TRBJ2-5|.|TRBV4-1|15
TGCGCCAGCAGCCAGACTCCCAGACCAGAAGAGACCCAGTACTTC
CASSQTPRPEETQYF
>.|TRBJ2-2|many|TRBV12-3/TRBV12-4|13
TGTGCCAGCAGTGAACCTAACACCGGGGAGCTGTTTTTT
CASSEPNTGELFF
>.|TRBJ2-1|.|TRBV4-1|13
TGCGCCAGCAGCCAAGTACGCGGAAATGAGCAGTTCTTC
CASSQVRGNEQFF
>TRBD2|TRBJ2-1|few|TRBV24-1|17
TGTGCCACCAGTGATTTGCAAGGTAGCGGGAGCACGAATGAGCAGTTCTTC
CATSDLQGSGSTNEQFF
>TRBD2|TRBJ2-1|few|TRBV5-6|16
TGTGCCAGCAGCTTGGCCATGGGTAGCGGGAGCTATGAGCAGTTCTTC
CASSLAMGSGSYEQFF
>TRBD1|TRBJ2-5|.|TRBV5-1|14
TGCGCCAGCAGCACCGACAGGGTCCGGGAGACCCAGTACTTC
CASSTDRVRETQYF
>TRBD1|TRBJ1-1|many|TRBV28|12
TGTGCCAGCAGTTTTGGACAGGGACGAGCTTTCTTT
CASSFGQGRAFF
>TRBD2|TRBJ2-1|many|TRBV9|15
TGTGCCAGCAGCGCGGGACTAGCGGGCGCTGGTGAGCAGTTCTTC
CASSAGLAGAGEQFF
>.|TRBJ1-2|few|TRBV28|11
TGTGCCAGCAACCAGGGGTATGGCTACACCTTC
CASNQGYGYTF
>TRBD2|TRBJ2-4|few|TRBV2|20
TGTGCCAGCAGTGAATCGATCCAACGGGGTAGCGGGAGGTTCAAAAACATTCAGTACTTC
CASSESIQRGSGRFKNIQYF
>.|TRBJ2-3|few|TRBV5-1|15
TGCGCCAGCAGCTTGGCTAGCGACAGCACAGATACGCAGTATTTT
CASSLASDSTDTQYF
>.|TRBJ2-2|.|TRBV2|14
TGTGCCAGCAGTGGACAGGCCAACACCGGGGAGCTGTTTTTT
CASSGQANTGELFF
>.|TRBJ1-3|few|TRBV28|16
TGTGCCAGCAGTTTGGGGGGTTTCCCCTCTGGAAACACCATATATTTT
CASSLGGFPSGNTIYF
>.|TRBJ2-2|.|TRBV11-3|14
TGTGCCAGCAGCTTCGGGAGACGCGGCGGGGAGCTGTTTTTT
CASSFGRRGGELFF
>.|TRBJ2-7|.|TRBV5-1|14
TGCGCCAGCAGCTTTGAAGGACCGAGGGTCGAGCAGTACTTC
CASSFEGPRVEQYF
>.|TRBJ1-1|many|TRBV7-2|16
TGTGCCAGCAGCGTAACGGCCGGATCCATGAACACTGAAGCTTTCTTT
CASSVTAGSMNTEAFF
>TRBD1|TRBJ2-7|few|TRBV9|15
TGTGCCAGCAGCGTAGGTGGGACAGGTTCTTGGGAGCAGTACTTC
CASSVGGTGSWEQYF
>.|TRBJ1-3|many|TRBV5-1|14
TGCGCCAGCAGCTCAACAGGGTCTGGAAACACCATATATTTT
CASSSTGSGNTIYF
>TRBD1|TRBJ1-1|.|TRBV7-9|16
TGTGCCAGCAGCTCACCACAGGGGGCCCCTGGCACTGAAGCTTTCTTT
CASSSPQGAPGTEAFF
>.|TRBJ1-2|many|TRBV28|14
TGTGCCAGCAGTTTGGGGGACACAGCCTATGGCTACACCTTC
CASSLGDTAYGYTF
>.|TRBJ1-3|few|TRBV18|16
TGTGCCAGCTCACCACGCCGGGACGCAGTTGGAAACACCATATATTTT
CASSPRRDAVGNTIYF
>.|TRBJ1-4|.|TRBV27|14
TGTGCCAGCAGTTTATCGCCAGGGGCTGAAAAACTGTTTTTT
CASSLSPGAEKLFF
>.|TRBJ2-3|few|TRBV24-1|18
TGTGCCACCAGTGATAAGAGGAGAGCAGGGGCCGCCGCAGATACGCAGTATTTT
CATSDKRRAGAAADTQYF
>TRBD1|TRBJ1-5|few|TRBV12-3/TRBV12-4|15
TGTGCCAGCAGACGGACAGGTTATAGCAATCAGCCCCAGCATTTT
CASRRTGYSNQPQHF
>.|TRBJ1-6|.|TRBV6-5|14
TGTGCCAGCAGTGCTCAGACAAATAATTCACCCCTCCACTTT
CASSAQTNNSPLHF
>.|TRBJ1-5|many|TRBV29-1|15
TGCAGCGTTCCGACCATTCACGATAGCAATCAGCCCCAGCATTTT
CSVPTIHDSNQPQHF
>.|TRBJ2-1|.|TRBV2|13
TGTGCCAGCAGCGCGGACAGATACAATGAGCAGTTCTTC
CASSADRYNEQFF
>TRBD2|TRBJ2-3|.|TRBV10-3|13
TGTGCCATAGCGGGGTCTAGCACAGATACGCAGTATTTT
CAIAGSSTDTQYF
>.|TRBJ2-1|.|TRBV6-2/TRBV6-3|15
TGTGCCAGCAGCCCCCTAGGGTCTACCTACAATGAGCAGTTCTTC
CASSPLGSTYNEQFF